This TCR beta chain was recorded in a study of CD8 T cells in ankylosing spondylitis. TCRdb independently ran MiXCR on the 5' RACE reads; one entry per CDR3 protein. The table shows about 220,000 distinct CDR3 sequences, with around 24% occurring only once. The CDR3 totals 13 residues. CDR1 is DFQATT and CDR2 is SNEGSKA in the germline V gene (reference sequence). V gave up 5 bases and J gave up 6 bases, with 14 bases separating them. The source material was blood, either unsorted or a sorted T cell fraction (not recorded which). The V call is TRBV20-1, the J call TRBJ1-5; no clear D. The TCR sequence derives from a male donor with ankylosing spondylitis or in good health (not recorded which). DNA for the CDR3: TGCAGTGCTCATTCGGCAGGCACTCAGCCCCAGCATTTT. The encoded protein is CSAHSAGTQPQHF.